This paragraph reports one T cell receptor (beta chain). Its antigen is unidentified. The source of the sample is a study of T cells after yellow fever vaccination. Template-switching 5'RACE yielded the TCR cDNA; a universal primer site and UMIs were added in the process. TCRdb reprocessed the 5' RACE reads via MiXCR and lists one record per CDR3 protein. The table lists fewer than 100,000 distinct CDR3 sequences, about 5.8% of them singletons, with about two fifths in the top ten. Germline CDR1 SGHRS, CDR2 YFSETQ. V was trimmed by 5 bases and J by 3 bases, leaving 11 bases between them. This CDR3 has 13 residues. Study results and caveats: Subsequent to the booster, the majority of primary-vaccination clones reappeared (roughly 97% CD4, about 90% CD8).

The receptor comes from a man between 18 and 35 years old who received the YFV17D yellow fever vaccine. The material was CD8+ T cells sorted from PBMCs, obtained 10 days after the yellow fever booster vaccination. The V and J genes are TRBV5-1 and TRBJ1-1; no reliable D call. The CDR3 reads CASRRRGDTEAFF. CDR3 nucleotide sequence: TGCGCCAGCAGGAGGCGCGGGGACACTGAAGCTTTCTTT.